What follows are 2 T cell receptor beta chains derived from one specimen sequenced in a study of CD8 T cells in ankylosing spondylitis. TCRdb re-derived calls from the 5' RACE reads in MiXCR, one entry per CDR3 protein. Of 190,000 or so distinct CDR3 sequences in the sample, 9.5% to 15% are singletons; the top ten hold 16%. Sequencing input: blood, either unsorted or a sorted T cell fraction (not recorded which). The receptors were gathered from a male donor with ankylosing spondylitis or in good health (not recorded which).

The chain links TRBV29-1 to TRBJ2-7; 8 bases are shared with TRBD2. Germline V gene lookup returns CDR1 SQVTM and CDR2 ANQGSEA. The CDR3 is made up of 13 amino acids. The junction had 3 bases not matched to a gene; V was cut back by 5 bases and J by 0 bases. CDR3 protein: CSVPGGGSYEQYF. CDR3 sequence (DNA): TGCAGCGTTCCCGGGGGGGGCTCCTACGAGCAGTACTTC.

This chain connects TRBV5-8 to TRBJ2-6; D is perhaps TRBD2 (6 bases). Germline V gene data show CDR1 as SGHTS and CDR2 as YDEGEE. The CDR3 contains 12 residues. Trimming removed 0 bases at V and 17 bases at J, with 12 bases between. The CDR3 reads CASSLEAEGVTF. CDR3 bases: TGTGCCAGCAGCTTGGAGGCGGAGGGTGTGACTTTC.